The sample holds many counts of the clone carrying this TCR beta chain. These data are taken from a study of T cells in Graves' hyperthyroidism and ophthalmopathy. Study summary: Specimen type is peripheral blood, collected at initial diagnosis prior to any treatment.

TCR beta CDR3 regions were amplified from RNA. Primed by the HTBI set, a first-round RT-PCR was run on the TCR CDR3. TCRdb independently ran MiXCR on the multiplex PCR reads; one entry per CDR3 protein. Of 310,000 or so distinct CDR3 sequences in the sample, about 15% were seen once. The germline V gene has CDR1 SGHTA and CDR2 FQGNSA. The CDR3 is 15 residues long. Trimming cost V 5 bases and J 5 bases; bases outside gene matches: 11. Uncontrolled infection, other autoimmune disease, pregnancy and lactation each barred patients from inclusion. Orbital computed tomography, thyroid ultrasound, serum thyroxine and TRAb, and clinical symptoms together informed the diagnoses. This sample holds PBMCs from under 11 ml fresh peripheral blood.

V usage is TRBV7-2 and J usage is TRBJ2-7; 8 nucleotides agree with TRBD1. Specimen: blood. The TCR comes from a woman aged 55-70 years with Graves' ophthalmopathy. The CDR3 sequence is CASSIRSGGDDEQYF. The CDR3, as DNA: TGTGCCAGCAGCATAAGATCAGGGGGCGATGACGAGCAGTACTTC.